These 12 T cell receptor beta chains originate from one sample sequenced in a study of blood T cell repertoires in COVID-19. This table comes from immunoSEQ multiplex PCR, and its TCRdb copy is limited to in-frame clones, with some not included. The table shows 350,000 to 450,000 clones, with about 90% occurring only once. What was sequenced was peripheral blood. Receptors were obtained from a middle-aged man with acute or convalescent COVID-19.

The chain employs TRBV7-9 and TRBJ1-1; no definite D call. Germline-derived CDR1 and CDR2 are SEHNR and FQNEAQ (reference sequence). This CDR3 region has 15 residues. Between the trimmed V and J ends, which lost 5 bases and 0 bases, there was a span of 13 bases. CDR3 residues: CASSPTPYMNTEAFF. The CDR3 nucleotides are TGTGCCAGCAGCCCGACACCTTACATGAACACTGAAGCTTTCTTT.

The chain employs TRBV5-1 and TRBJ2-1, with TRBD2 identical over 11 bases. The length of the CDR3 is 16 residues. Germline V CDR1 and CDR2: SGHRS, YFSETQ. V lost 4 bases and J lost 6; bases outside the gene matches: 9. The CDR3 reads CASSVGTLAGGNEQFF. In DNA form, the CDR3 reads TGCGCCAGCAGCGTGGGGACGCTAGCGGGAGGCAATGAGCAGTTCTTC.

The rearrangement uses TRBV4-3 and TRBJ1-2; 11 bases match TRBD1. The CDR3 covers 15 residues. V was clipped by 4 bases and J by 4 bases; unmatched bases: 5. Germline CDR1 is LGHNA and CDR2 is YSLEER. The CDR3 is CASSLGQGVPYGYTF. The DNA for the CDR3 is TGCGCCAGCAGCCTGGGACAGGGGGTTCCCTATGGCTACACCTTC.

This clone was observed a handful of times. This sequence joins TRBV7-3 and TRBJ2-7, with D tentatively TRBD1 (6 bases). Per the germline V gene, CDR1 is SGHTA and CDR2 is FQGTGA. V was clipped by 3 bases and J by 6 bases, with 12 bases between them. The CDR3 has 13 amino acids. The CDR3 protein is CASSLGRGREQYF. The CDR3 nucleotides are TGTGCCAGCAGCTTGGGCAGGGGCCGCGAGCAGTACTTC.

The chain joins TRBV28 to TRBJ1-4; D is uncertain. Looked up from germline, CDR1 is MDHEN and CDR2 is SYDVKM. The length of the CDR3 is 16 residues. The V end lost 5 bases, the J end lost 0 bases, and 13 bases lay between the germline ends. This CDR3 is CASSGGLSATNEKLFF. DNA of the CDR3: TGTGCCAGCAGTGGCGGCCTTTCTGCAACTAATGAAAAACTGTTTTTT. The variable domain in full, completed from reference TRBV28 and TRBJ1-4, reads DVKVTQSSRYLVKRTGEKVFLECVQDMDHENMFWYRQDPGLGLRLIYFSYDVKMKEKGDIPEGYSVSREKKERFSLILESASTNQTSMYLCASSGGLSATNEKLFFGSGTQLSVL.

The chain employs TRBV11-3 and TRBJ2-1; the D is unclear. Deletions cut 0 bases from V and 6 bases from J, with 9 bases between. Looked up from germline, CDR1 is SGHNT and CDR2 is YENEEA. This CDR3 is built from 14 residues. CDR3 protein: CASSLERSPNEQFF. CDR3 bases: TGTGCCAGCAGCTTAGAGCGGAGCCCCAATGAGCAGTTCTTC.

The chain uses TRBV7-9 and TRBJ2-1, with 9 bases fitting TRBD1. Looked up from germline, CDR1 is SEHNR and CDR2 is FQNEAQ (reference sequence). This CDR3 spans 14 amino acids. J gave up 7 bases and V 5 bases, and 6 bases lay outside the gene matches. CDR3 residues: CASSHRDRVNEQFF. The DNA of the CDR3 is TGTGCCAGCAGCCACCGGGACAGGGTGAATGAGCAGTTCTTC. The whole variable domain, remainder taken from reference TRBV7-9 and TRBJ2-1, is DTGVSQNPRHKITKRGQNVTFRCDPISEHNRLYWYRQTLGQGPEFLTYFQNEAQLEKSRLLSDRFSAERPKGSFSTLEIQRTEQGDSAMYLCASSHRDRVNEQFFGPGTRLTVL.

A single count supports this clone. The J gene is TRBJ1-1, the V gene TRBV4-2; D uncertain. The CDR3 consists of 15 residues. Trimming left V 0 bases short and J 4 bases short, with 12 bases between. The germline V gene encodes CDR1 LGHNA and CDR2 YNFKEQ. The CDR3 is CASSQDFGPSTEAFF. CDR3 nucleotide sequence: TGTGCCAGCAGCCAAGACTTTGGGCCTTCCACTGAAGCTTTCTTT.

The table lists this clone with a few counts. This sequence joins TRBV5-1 and TRBJ1-2; D perhaps matches TRBD1 (5 bases). Between the trimmed V and J ends, which lost 2 bases and 4 bases, there was a span of 15 bases. Germline CDR1 SGHRS, CDR2 YFSETQ. CDR3 length equals 15 residues. In DNA form, the CDR3 reads TGCGCCAGCAGCTTTGACGCCCTAGGGGCCTATGGCTACACCTTC. Translated, it gives CASSFDALGAYGYTF.

The V gene is TRBV28, the J gene TRBJ1-2; 7 bases match TRBD1. Germline CDR1 reads MDHEN; CDR2 reads SYDVKM. The trim removed 4 bases at V and 6 bases at J, leaving 20 bases unmatched. The CDR3 runs 18 residues. The CDR3 coding sequence is TGTGCCAGCAGTTCACTCCCCCCCCGGGACAGAGATACCAATGGCTACACCTTC. It is translated as CASSSLPPRDRDTNGYTF.

The rearrangement joins TRBV5-1 to TRBJ2-1, with 10 bases identical to TRBD2. Unmatched junction bases numbered 8, after V lost 4 bases and J lost 1 base. There are 17 residues in the CDR3. Germline CDR1 reads SGHRS; CDR2 reads YFSETQ. The CDR3, as DNA: TGCGCCAGCAGCCCAACTAGCGGGGACCGTTCCTACAATGAGCAGTTCTTC. It specifies CASSPTSGDRSYNEQFF.

The chain carries TRBV28 and TRBJ1-3, with D maybe TRBD1 (5 bases). The V gene lost 5 bases and the J gene lost 3 bases, with 11 bases spanning the gap. The CDR3 spans 14 residues. In germline, CDR1 is MDHEN, CDR2 SYDVKM. CDR3 sequence: CASSHQGGGNTIYF. DNA for the CDR3: TGTGCCAGCAGTCATCAGGGAGGTGGAAACACCATATATTTT.